This TCR beta chain was recovered during a study of T cell responses to AZD1222 COVID-19 vaccine. CDR3 size: 16 residues. V was pared by 6 bases and J by 1 base, with 8 bases of the junction left unmatched. CDR1 LNHDA and CDR2 SQIVND come from the germline V gene (reference sequence). Sequencing used immunoSEQ multiplex PCR; TCRdb keeps in-frame clones, though not all of them. This table has tens of thousands of clones, around 92% appearing once. The starting material was peripheral blood, obtained on day 0 of MenACWY control vaccination. The rearrangement joins TRBV19 to TRBJ2-1; 8 positions agree with TRBD1. This receptor was taken from an adult in good health. CDR3 nucleotide sequence: TGTGCCAGTAGAAGCATGGGGACAGGATCCTACAATGAGCAGTTCTTC. It yields the protein CASRSMGTGSYNEQFF. The variable domain in full, with the rest retrieved from reference TRBV19 and TRBJ2-1, is DGGITQSPKYLFRKEGQNVTLSCEQNLNHDAMYWYRQDPGQGLRLIYYSQIVNDFQKGDIAEGYSVSREKKESFPLTVTSAQKNPTAFYLCASRSMGTGSYNEQFFGPGTRLTVL.